Shown below are 29 T cell receptor beta chains from a single sample sequenced in a study of cytomegalovirus exposure and HLA in healthy donors. The PCR contained 60 Vbeta and 13 Jbeta primers. Generated by immunoSEQ multiplex PCR, the TCRdb table keeps only in-frame clones and is missing some. The sample table includes about 110,000 clones. Specimen: PBMCs. The receptors were gathered from a middle-aged man in good health and CMV-seropositive.

This rearrangement joins TRBV29-1 to TRBJ2-7; 8 nucleotides align to TRBD2. Losses at the gene ends were 3 bases for V and 4 bases for J; bases not matched to a gene: 2. Germline CDR1 reads SQVTM; CDR2 reads ANQGSEA. The CDR3 is 12 residues long. Here the CDR3 reads CSVDASGYEQYF. The CDR3 DNA reads TGCAGCGTTGATGCTAGCGGGTACGAGCAGTACTTC.

The genes are TRBV5-4 and TRBJ1-3, with 7 bases aligning to TRBD1. Per germline, CDR1 SGHNT and CDR2 YYREEE (reference sequence). The CDR3 spans 16 residues. J gave up 0 bases and V 4 bases, and 7 bases lay outside the gene matches. The CDR3 sequence: CASSPGQERSGNTIYF. The CDR3 region has the DNA TGTGCCAGCAGCCCCGGACAGGAACGCTCTGGAAACACCATATATTTT.

CDR3 DNA: TGTGCCAGTAGTTCTGGTCGGCAGGGGGTGATCCCCAACACCGGGGAGCTGTTTTTT. This sequence encodes CASSSGRQGVIPNTGELFF. This chain uses TRBV19 with TRBJ2-2; 7 bases fit TRBD1. Germline-derived CDR1 and CDR2 are LNHDA and SQIVND (reference sequence). Trimming cost V 5 bases and J 2 bases; bases outside gene matches: 17. The CDR3 spans 19 residues. The whole variable domain, remainder taken from reference TRBV19 and TRBJ2-2, is DGGITQSPKYLFRKEGQNVTLSCEQNLNHDAMYWYRQDPGQGLRLIYYSQIVNDFQKGDIAEGYSVSREKKESFPLTVTSAQKNPTAFYLCASSSGRQGVIPNTGELFFGEGSRLTVL.

The chain links TRBV18 to TRBJ2-7; D possibly corresponds to TRBD1 (5 bases). Between the trimmed V and J ends, which lost 1 base and 5 bases, there was a span of 12 bases. The germline CDR1 and CDR2 sequences are KGHSH and LQKENI. This CDR3 comprises 14 residues. The CDR3 nucleotides read TGTGCCAGCTCACCACAGGCAGGGATCGACGAGCAGTACTTC. It yields the protein CASSPQAGIDEQYF.

This chain uses TRBV6-5 with TRBJ2-5, with 9 nucleotides matching TRBD1. The closer fit of TRBJ2-7 to the DNA end suggests the J call may be wrong. This CDR3 contains 15 residues. The germline CDR1 and CDR2 sequences are MNHEY and SVGAGI. CDR3 nucleotide sequence: TGTGCCAGCAGATTTGGGACAGGGTGGGCCTACGAGCAGTACTTC. This sequence encodes CASRFGTGWAYEQYF.

This sequence joins TRBV5-1 and TRBJ2-6; tentatively, D is TRBD2 (5 bases). Germline V lookup: CDR1 SGHRS, CDR2 YFSETQ. Trimming pared 6 bases from V and 2 bases from J, leaving 12 bases between. There are 15 residues in the CDR3. DNA of the CDR3: TGCGCCAGCATCCCGGGGAGCACTGGGGCCAACGTCCTGACTTTC. Translating gives CASIPGSTGANVLTF.

The V and J genes are TRBV11-2 and TRBJ2-1, with 11 bases fitting TRBD2. V lost 5 bases, J lost 8 bases, and 8 bases stayed unmatched. Germline V gene data show CDR1 as SGHAT and CDR2 as FQNNGV. CDR3 length equals 15 residues. The CDR3: CASSPTSGRVDEQFF. CDR3 in DNA: TGTGCCAGCAGCCCCACTAGCGGGAGAGTCGATGAGCAGTTCTTC.

The chain links TRBV27 to TRBJ2-2, with D unclear. Trimming removed 5 bases from V and 7 bases from J, with 14 bases in between. The CDR3 runs to 14 residues. Looked up from germline, CDR1 is MNHEY and CDR2 is SMNVEV (reference sequence). The CDR3 sequence: CASSLSSIVGELFF. The CDR3 DNA sequence: TGTGCCAGCAGTCTCTCGTCCATAGTCGGGGAGCTGTTTTTT.

A note on this clone: The sample contains more than one DNA sequence encoding this CDR3. The rearrangement uses TRBV15 and TRBJ2-2; 7 bases fit TRBD1. Germline V CDR1 and CDR2: LNHNV, YYDKDF (reference sequence). Losses at the gene ends were 1 base for V and 0 bases for J; bases not matched to a gene: 2. The CDR3 has 16 residues. The CDR3 sequence is CATSRGQGANTGELFF. CDR3 in DNA: TGTGCCACCAGCAGAGGACAGGGAGCGAACACCGGGGAGCTGTTTTTT.

The rearrangement joins TRBV5-5 to TRBJ2-7, with D possibly TRBD2 on 6 matching bases. The CDR3 totals 17 residues. Trimming took off 6 bases at V and 0 bases at J, with 22 bases between the two ends. In germline, CDR1 is SGHKS, CDR2 YYEKEE (reference sequence). CDR3 sequence: CASNTILHGGASYEQYF. DNA for the CDR3: TGTGCCAGCAATACAATCCTCCATGGAGGGGCCTCCTACGAGCAGTACTTC.

The chain uses TRBV4-1 and TRBJ2-7, with D possibly TRBD2 on 6 matching bases. Germline CDR1 MGHRA, CDR2 YSYEKL. This CDR3 is 16 amino acids long. Trimming removed 4 bases at V and 4 bases at J, with 20 bases between. In DNA form, the CDR3 reads TGCGCCAGCAGCCCCAACGTAGGTAGCGGCACGTACGAGCAGTACTTC. Amino acids: CASSPNVGSGTYEQYF.

The rearrangement joins TRBV7-2 to TRBJ1-1, with no clear D. Germline V gene lookup returns CDR1 SGHTA and CDR2 FQGNSA. The CDR3 extends over 13 amino acids. Trimming removed 6 bases at V and 11 bases at J, with 19 bases between. The CDR3 sequence: CASSSRGLLGAFF. CDR3 sequence (DNA): TGTGCCAGCAGTTCCCGAGGACTGTTGGGGGCTTTCTTT.

The gene calls are TRBV27 and TRBJ1-6; D gene uncertain. V lost 6 bases, J lost 0 bases, and 12 bases lay in between. The CDR3 has 16 residues. The germline gives CDR1 MNHEY, CDR2 SMNVEV (reference sequence). CDR3 in amino acids: CASSLEGASYNSPLHF. The DNA of the CDR3 is TGTGCCAGCAGCTTGGAAGGAGCCTCCTATAATTCACCCCTCCACTTT.

The chain combines TRBV2 with TRBJ2-2, with 8 bases identical to TRBD1. Germline assignment: CDR1 SNHLY and CDR2 FYNNEI. The length of the CDR3 is 14 residues. Trimming cost V 6 bases and J 5 bases; bases outside gene matches: 5. The CDR3: CASRDRGGTGELFF. CDR3 nucleotide sequence: TGTGCCAGCAGAGACAGGGGCGGAACCGGGGAGCTGTTTTTT.

This chain links TRBV9 with TRBJ2-7, with TRBD1 as a possible D gene (7 bases). The length of the CDR3 is 13 residues. In germline, CDR1 is SGDLS, CDR2 YYNGEE. Trimming removed 3 bases from V and 8 bases from J, with 15 bases in between. Written as DNA, the CDR3 is TGTGCCAGCAGCGGCGACAGGGAGGACAAGCAGTACTTC. It codes for CASSGDREDKQYF.

V usage is TRBV21-1 and J usage is TRBJ2-7; the DNA was not used to check the table's D call, TRBD1. TRBV21-1 is reported as a pseudogene. The CDR3 contains 16 residues. CDR3 residues: CASSNRRGQGAFEQYF. As DNA, the CDR3 is TGTGCCAGCAGCAATCGGAGGGGACAGGGGGCTTTTGAGCAGTACTTC.

This rearrangement joins TRBV4-3 to TRBJ2-5; 10 positions match TRBD2. Germline CDR1 reads LGHNA; CDR2 reads YSLEER. This CDR3 has 20 amino acids. V lost 0 bases to trimming and J lost 3 bases; unmatched junction nucleotides: 16. The CDR3, as DNA: TGCGCCAGCAGCCAAGATGGCCCTCCCCTCGGGCTAGCGGGAGAAGAGACCCAGTACTTC. This translates into CASSQDGPPLGLAGEETQYF.

The chain uses TRBV25-1 and TRBJ1-4, with D possibly matching TRBD1 (6 bases). This CDR3 has 14 amino acids. Trimming removed 4 bases at V and 4 bases at J, with 10 bases between. Looked up from germline, CDR1 is MGHDK and CDR2 is SYGVNS. CDR3 DNA: TGTGCCAGCAGTGGGACAGTCTATAATGAAAAACTGTTTTTT. Encoded protein: CASSGTVYNEKLFF.

The gene calls are TRBV6-1 and TRBJ2-7; 7 bases align to TRBD1. The J segment lost 7 bases and the V segment lost 1 base, leaving 10 bases of the junction unmatched. Germline assignment: CDR1 MNHNS and CDR2 SASEGT. There are 15 residues in the CDR3. The CDR3 nucleotides read TGTGCCAGCAGTGAAGGGACAGGTTATCCAAGAGAGCAGTACTTC. Residues: CASSEGTGYPREQYF.

This chain connects TRBV2 to TRBJ1-2; D may be TRBD1 (6 bases). The CDR3 has 14 amino acids. Germline assignment: CDR1 SNHLY and CDR2 FYNNEI. With 7 bases removed from V and 4 bases from J, the gap between germline ends came to 16 bases. The CDR3 is CASNSGGLGYGYTF. CDR3 DNA sequence: TGTGCCAGCAATAGCGGGGGCTTGGGCTATGGCTACACCTTC.

The chain combines TRBV7-7 with TRBJ2-5; possible D gene TRBD1, 6 bases. CDR3 size: 12 residues. The germline V gene has CDR1 SSHAT and CDR2 FNYEAQ (reference sequence). With 5 bases removed from V and 9 bases from J, the gap between germline ends came to 13 bases. The CDR3 loop reads CASSAGQLAQYF. CDR3 sequence (DNA): TGTGCCAGCAGCGCCGGACAGTTGGCCCAGTACTTC. The full variable domain, rest sourced from reference TRBV7-7 and TRBJ2-5, is GAGVSQSPRYKVTKRGQDVTLRCDPISSHATLYWYQQALGQGPEFLTYFNYEAQPDKSGLPSDRFSAERPEGSISTLTIQRTEQRDSAMYRCASSAGQLAQYFGPGTRLLVL.

The chain uses TRBV7-2 and TRBJ2-3, with 11 bases that match TRBD2. The CDR3 length is 16 residues. Trimming cost V 6 bases and J 0 bases; bases outside gene matches: 5. The germline CDR1 and CDR2 sequences are SGHTA and FQGNSA. CDR3 in amino acids: CASRLIAGGSTDTQYF. The CDR3 nucleotides read TGTGCCAGCAGACTAATAGCGGGGGGGAGCACAGATACGCAGTATTTT.

V and J are TRBV4-1 and TRBJ2-7, with D possibly matching TRBD1 (6 bases). CDR1 MGHRA and CDR2 YSYEKL come from the germline V gene. Trimming stripped 4 bases from V and 2 bases from J, with 12 bases between. The CDR3 extends over 14 amino acids. The CDR3 is CASSPGQPPYEQYF. Written as DNA, the CDR3 is TGCGCCAGCAGCCCCGGACAGCCCCCCTACGAGCAGTACTTC.

The chain employs TRBV5-1 and TRBJ1-5, with no clear D. Trimming removed 0 bases from V and 0 bases from J, with 4 bases in between. This CDR3 has 14 residues. The V gene's germline CDR1 is SGHRS and CDR2 YFSETQ. The DNA of the CDR3 is TGCGCCAGCAGCTTGGGAGTTAGCAATCAGCCCCAGCATTTT. Translation: CASSLGVSNQPQHF.

The chain has TRBV29-1 and TRBJ1-4; 8 bases are a match to TRBD1. The CDR3 has 12 residues. CDR1 is SQVTM, CDR2 ANQGSEA, per germline. Trimming at V came to 7 bases and at J to 12 bases, leaving 10 bases not matched to a gene. The CDR3, as DNA: TGCAGCGCTGGTGGACAGGGAGTGGAACTGTTTTTT. It encodes CSAGGQGVELFF.

This chain uses TRBV4-1 with TRBJ2-7; D is possibly TRBD1 (6 bases). V was pared by 0 bases and J by 5 bases, with 20 bases between. The CDR3 spans 17 residues. Germline lookup yields CDR1 MGHRA and CDR2 YSYEKL. The CDR3 nucleotides read TGCGCCAGCAGCCAAGATTCGGGCACAGGGCGGTCCGACGAGCAGTACTTC. This encodes CASSQDSGTGRSDEQYF.

Turning to this clone: Other DNA sequences in the same sample also yield this CDR3. V and J are TRBV29-1 and TRBJ2-6; TRBD1 agrees at 12 bases. The V gene's germline CDR1 is SQVTM and CDR2 ANQGSEA. This CDR3 is 15 amino acids long. V dropped 5 bases and J dropped 3; count of bases not matched to a gene: 2. CDR3 region: CSVRDRGLGANVLTF. CDR3 in DNA: TGCAGCGTTCGGGACAGGGGGCTTGGGGCCAACGTCCTGACTTTC. The full variable domain, rest sourced from reference TRBV29-1 and TRBJ2-6, is SAVISQKPSRDICQRGTSLTIQCQVDSQVTMMFWYRQQPGQSLTLIATANQGSEATYESGFVIDKFPISRPNLTFSTLTVSNMSPEDSSIYLCSVRDRGLGANVLTFGAGSRLTVL.

The gene calls are TRBV5-4 and TRBJ2-3, with TRBD2 as a possible D gene (5 bases). The CDR3 consists of 15 residues. Germline loops: CDR1 SGHNT, CDR2 YYREEE (reference sequence). Trimming cost V 4 bases and J 2 bases, with 14 bases left between them. CDR3 bases: TGTGCCAGCAGCCGACGAGCGGAGCACACAGATACGCAGTATTTT. Translating gives CASSRRAEHTDTQYF.

The V and J genes are TRBV27 and TRBJ2-3; TRBD2 agrees at 10 bases. CDR1 and CDR2 (germline): MNHEY, SMNVEV (reference sequence). This CDR3 region has 16 residues. J was trimmed by 3 bases and V by 6 bases; bases with no gene match: 9. The CDR3 DNA sequence: TGTGCCAGCAGAGTTCTAGCGGGAGTCCAGACAGATACGCAGTATTTT. This translates into CASRVLAGVQTDTQYF.